The rows below give T cell receptor beta chains drawn from one sample of a study of control samples from healthy donors and cancer patients. Here immunoSEQ multiplex PCR was the method, and the copy in TCRdb shows in-frame clones only, minus some. In the table there are about 100,000 clones, around four fifths of which are singletons. The sequenced sample was blood. The receptors were gathered from a young man in good health. The CDR3 runs from the conserved cysteine through the conserved F or W. Each record gives: D gene, clone size, V gene, J gene, CDR3 protein, CDR3 DNA. A D gene is named only where the DNA matches it firmly. Size values are once, few and many counts, or a class for expanded clones, and some rows have none.

TRBD1	.	TRBV30	TRBJ1-2	CAWRATGGFYGYTF	TGTGCCTGGAGGGCCACAGGGGGCTTTTATGGCTACACCTTC
TRBD2	many	TRBV29-1	TRBJ2-5	CSVVPLAGETQYF	TGCAGCGTTGTTCCCCTAGCGGGGGAGACCCAGTACTTC
.	.	TRBV5-1	TRBJ2-7	CASSLDSTYEQYF	TGCGCCAGCAGCTTGGACTCGACCTACGAGCAGTACTTC
TRBD1	few	TRBV2	TRBJ1-2	CASSRGQGSYGYTF	TGTGCCAGCAGCCGTGGACAGGGTAGCTATGGCTACACCTTC
TRBD1	.	TRBV5-5	TRBJ1-6	CASSPGQGSSYNSPLHF	TGTGCCAGCAGCCCCGGACAGGGGAGCTCCTATAATTCACCCCTCCACTTT
.	.	TRBV6-5	TRBJ1-2	CASSYRDTDGYTF	TGTGCCAGCAGTTACCGAGACACGGATGGCTACACCTTC
.	.	TRBV7-3	TRBJ2-3	CASSLGEAPDTQYF	TGTGCCAGCAGCTTGGGAGAGGCCCCAGATACGCAGTATTTT
.	.	TRBV28	TRBJ1-1	CASSLGRRAFF	TGTGCCAGCAGTTTGGGCAGGAGGGCTTTCTTT
.	.	TRBV3-1/TRBV3-2	TRBJ1-1	CASKRAGEAFF	TGTGCCAGCAAACGTGCAGGGGAAGCTTTCTTT
.	.	TRBV6-6	TRBJ1-5	CASTPSRHNQPQHF	TGTGCCAGCACCCCCTCCCGACACAATCAGCCCCAGCATTTT
TRBD1	.	TRBV27	TRBJ2-7	CASSSGQGAYEQYF	TGTGCCAGCAGTTCTGGACAGGGGGCATACGAGCAGTACTTC
TRBD1	few	TRBV7-6	TRBJ2-7	CASSLSPGGLDDEQYF	TGTGCCAGCAGCTTATCACCAGGGGGATTAGACGACGAGCAGTACTTC
.	.	TRBV6-5	TRBJ2-5	CASSYGGGRGQETQYF	TGTGCCAGCAGTTACGGGGGAGGACGGGGCCAAGAGACCCAGTACTTC
.	.	TRBV27	TRBJ2-1	CASSPQQGNEQFF	TGTGCCAGCAGTCCGCAACAGGGCAATGAGCAGTTCTTC
.	.	TRBV7-3	TRBJ2-3	CASSLESTDTQYF	TGTGCCAGCAGCTTAGAAAGCACAGATACGCAGTATTTT
.	.	TRBV6-1	TRBJ1-5	CASSEGDLPQHF	TGTGCCAGCAGTGAAGGTGATCTCCCCCAGCATTTT
.	once	TRBV18	TRBJ1-5	CASSPTHRVNQPQHF	TGTGCCAGCTCACCTACTCACAGGGTGAATCAGCCCCAGCATTTT
TRBD2	.	TRBV10-1	TRBJ2-4	CASRGGGKNIQYF	TGCGCCAGCCGCGGGGGGGGCAAAAACATTCAGTACTTC
.	.	TRBV30	TRBJ1-4	CAWSVRGSLNEKLFF	TGTGCCTGGAGTGTACGTGGATCCCTTAATGAAAAACTGTTTTTT
.	.	TRBV28	TRBJ1-4	CATKGYEKLFF	TGTGCCACCAAGGGATATGAAAAACTGTTTTTT
.	.	TRBV6-1	TRBJ1-5	CASSEGPVHNQPQHF	TGTGCCAGCAGTGAAGGCCCGGTACATAATCAGCCCCAGCATTTT
.	.	TRBV6-5	TRBJ2-7	CASRVRKGPAYEQYF	TGTGCCAGCAGGGTGCGAAAGGGGCCCGCCTACGAGCAGTACTTC
.	.	TRBV18	TRBJ1-2	CASSPKRGTNYGYTF	TGTGCCAGCTCACCTAAGCGAGGGACTAACTATGGCTACACCTTC
TRBD1	.	TRBV9	TRBJ2-7	CASSVAGTGGHEQYF	TGTGCCAGCAGCGTAGCTGGGACAGGGGGCCACGAGCAGTACTTC
TRBD1	few	TRBV24-1	TRBJ2-1	CATSDPGGDRASSEQFF	TGTGCCACCAGTGATCCCGGCGGGGACAGGGCGTCAAGTGAGCAGTTCTTC
.	.	TRBV9	TRBJ2-2	CASRVGLSGELFF	TGTGCCAGCAGGGTAGGACTGTCCGGGGAGCTGTTTTTT
.	.	TRBV5-1	TRBJ1-1	CASSLGLRTEAFF	TGCGCCAGCAGCTTGGGGCTCAGGACTGAAGCTTTCTTT
.	.	TRBV7-9	TRBJ1-2	CASSLSSGGVANYGYTF	TGTGCCAGCAGCTTATCGTCGGGGGGAGTAGCTAACTATGGCTACACCTTC
.	once	TRBV19	TRBJ1-4	CASSIRETEKLFF	TGTGCCAGTAGTATTAGGGAGACGGAAAAACTGTTTTTT
.	.	TRBV5-4	TRBJ2-3	CASSLWGSMTDTQYF	TGTGCCAGCAGCTTGTGGGGCTCGATGACAGATACGCAGTATTTT
.	.	TRBV11-3	TRBJ2-5	CASSSRSQETQYF	TGTGCCAGCAGCTCAAGGTCACAAGAGACCCAGTACTTC
TRBD1	.	TRBV27	TRBJ2-1	CASSFFRTGGNEQFF	TGTGCCAGCAGTTTTTTCCGGACAGGTGGGAATGAGCAGTTCTTC
.	once	TRBV29-1	TRBJ1-2	CSVVGPLTGGYTF	TGCAGCGTTGTAGGACCCCTAACGGGAGGCTACACCTTC
TRBD1	.	TRBV27	TRBJ1-2	CASSPGGTYGYTF	TGTGCCAGCAGCCCAGGGGGCACCTATGGCTACACCTTC
.	.	TRBV7-3	TRBJ1-6	CASSLNPGGAGSPLHF	TGTGCCAGCAGCTTAAACCCCGGGGGCGCCGGTTCACCCCTCCACTTT
.	.	TRBV7-2	TRBJ1-6	CASSLGLGNSPLHF	TGTGCCAGCAGCCTCGGACTCGGGAATTCACCCCTCCACTTT